The 9 T cell receptor beta chains given below trace back to one sample, sequenced in a study of blood T cell repertoires in COVID-19 (dated by TCRdb to 2018 to 2021). The library relied on the immunoSEQ multiplex PCR assay. Here the immuneACCESS table is served through TCRdb, limited to in-frame sequences with V and J called. Missing clones are a known gap in these copies; in checked studies unresolved V genes cover under half, and the rest lacks a known reason. Across this sample there are more than 350,000 clones, with 89% seen only once. In total, the top ten clones hold about 3% of the sample. The sample was peripheral blood. The receptors were sampled from a woman aged 25-40 years with COVID-19, enrolled during active disease.

J is TRBJ1-1 and V is TRBV27; TRBD1 is a possible D gene (6 bases). Trimming cost V 2 bases and J 3 bases, with 16 bases left between them. The CDR3 extends over 16 amino acids. CDR1 is MNHEY and CDR2 is SMNVEV in the germline V gene (reference sequence). CDR3 loop: CASSLIGGRRDTEAFF. CDR3 DNA: TGTGCCAGCAGTTTAATCGGGGGGCGCCGGGACACTGAAGCTTTCTTT.

This rearrangement joins TRBV3-1 (or the pseudogene TRBV3-2) to TRBJ2-5, with D uncertain. Germline V gives CDR1 LGHDT, CDR2 YNNKEL (reference sequence). This CDR3 is built from 13 residues. Deletions cut 2 bases from V and 4 bases from J, with 8 bases between. The CDR3 DNA sequence: TGTGCCAGCAGCCAACCCCCCGGAGAGACCCAGTACTTC. Translating it yields CASSQPPGETQYF.

The chain couples TRBV6-2 or TRBV6-3 to TRBJ2-3; 9 bases line up with TRBD2. The length of the CDR3 is 16 residues. Germline lookup yields CDR1 MNHEY and CDR2 SVGEGT. The J segment lost 6 bases and the V segment lost 2 bases, leaving 9 bases of the junction unmatched. The CDR3 reads CASSYGLLAGADTQYF. CDR3 in DNA: TGTGCCAGCAGTTACGGGTTGTTAGCGGGAGCCGATACGCAGTATTTT.

This chain joins TRBV7-9 and TRBJ1-2, with D uncertain. This CDR3 region has 12 residues. Trimming cost V 1 base and J 9 bases, with 9 bases left between them. Germline V gene lookup returns CDR1 SEHNR and CDR2 FQNEAQ (reference sequence). CDR3 coding DNA: TGTGCCAGCAGCTTAGTAGACTGGCGCTACACCTTC. It encodes CASSLVDWRYTF.

The chain carries TRBV4-1 and TRBJ1-4; TRBD1 matches 7 bases. Per germline, CDR1 MGHRA and CDR2 YSYEKL. CDR3 length equals 15 residues. The trim removed 0 bases at V and 7 bases at J, leaving 5 bases unmatched. CDR3 in DNA: TGCGCCAGCAGCCAAGAGGGACAGCGGCGTGAAAAACTGTTTTTT. Protein sequence: CASSQEGQRREKLFF.

The chain joins TRBV5-4 to TRBJ1-2; TRBD1 might be the D (5 bases). CDR1 is SGHNT, CDR2 YYREEE, per germline (reference sequence). V lost 0 bases and J lost 1, with 13 bases in between. The CDR3 totals 16 residues. The CDR3 nucleotides read TGTGCCAGCAGCTTGGGGGGGGGTTCCTATAACTATGGCTACACCTTC. It encodes CASSLGGGSYNYGYTF.

V is TRBV6-1 and J is TRBJ1-2; D is unresolved. This CDR3 is 11 amino acids long. Germline-derived CDR1 and CDR2 are MNHNS and SASEGT. With 2 bases removed from V and 7 bases from J, the gap between germline ends came to 5 bases. Here the CDR3 DNA reads TGTGCCAGCAGTGAATTAATTGGCTACACCTTC. This gives the protein CASSELIGYTF.

The V call is TRBV5-1, the J call TRBJ2-1; 9 bases are a match to TRBD2. Germline loops: CDR1 SGHRS, CDR2 YFSETQ. V shed 1 base and J 3 bases; nucleotides not matched to a gene: 8. The CDR3 consists of 17 residues. CDR3 amino acids: CASSLRPSGEYYNEQFF. DNA of the CDR3: TGCGCCAGCAGCTTGCGGCCTAGCGGGGAGTACTACAATGAGCAGTTCTTC.

The chain combines TRBV14 with TRBJ2-1; 8 positions match TRBD2. Looked up from germline, CDR1 is SGHDN and CDR2 is FVKESK. The J segment lost 4 bases and the V segment lost 4 bases, leaving 12 bases of the junction unmatched. The CDR3 runs to 17 residues. This CDR3 is CASSRQRGLAAYNEQFF. CDR3 DNA: TGTGCCAGCAGCCGGCAACGAGGACTAGCTGCTTACAATGAGCAGTTCTTC. The full variable domain, its missing parts supplied by reference TRBV14 and TRBJ2-1, is EAGVTQFPSHSVIEKGQTVTLRCDPISGHDNLYWYRRVMGKEIKFLLHFVKESKQDESGMPNNRFLAERTGGTYSTLKVQPAELEDSGVYFCASSRQRGLAAYNEQFFGPGTRLTVL.